The rows below give T cell receptor beta chains drawn from one sample of a study of response to subunit inactivated influenza vaccine. TCRdb reanalysed the RT-PCR reads using MiXCR and keeps one entry per CDR3 protein. The repertoire holds hundreds of thousands of distinct CDR3 sequences, with approximately 11% as singletons. The sample also formed part of further work on T cells expressing NK-cell markers.

The source was PBMCs from blood, collected on the day of vaccination. These receptors were collected from a man in his forties or fifties who received an inactivated influenza vaccine. The CDR3 runs from the conserved cysteine through the conserved F or W. Each record gives: J gene, V gene, D gene, clone size, CDR3 length, CDR3 protein, CDR3 DNA. D genes are given only for firm matches. Not all rows give a size; the values are once, few, many and, for expanded clones, a class.

>TRBJ2-5|TRBV5-1|-|many|14
CASSSRTTSGAQYF
TGCGCCAGCAGCTCCCGGACTACCTCAGGGGCCCAGTACTTC
>TRBJ1-1|TRBV14|-|-|16
CASRGRVRGLNTEAFF
TGTGCCAGCAGGGGAAGGGTCAGGGGATTGAACACTGAAGCTTTCTTT
>TRBJ2-5|TRBV25-1|-|-|14
CASSGLGGQETQYF
TGTGCCAGCAGTGGACTTGGAGGTCAAGAGACCCAGTACTTC
>TRBJ2-1|TRBV4-1|-|-|19
CASSQLIGKRGGPYNEQFF
TGCGCCAGCAGCCAACTTATTGGGAAAAGGGGGGGCCCCTACAATGAGCAGTTCTTC
>TRBJ2-2|TRBV7-6|-|once|15
CASSYPGRNTGELFF
TGTGCCAGCAGCTACCCCGGGAGGAACACCGGGGAGCTGTTTTTT
>TRBJ2-7|TRBV6-2/TRBV6-3|TRBD2|-|15
CATYYPGIAGVEQYF
TGTGCCACCTACTACCCTGGTATAGCGGGAGTCGAGCAGTACTTC
>TRBJ2-7|TRBV28|-|few|15
CASSKFSGPSYEQYF
TGTGCCAGCAGCAAATTCTCAGGACCCTCCTACGAGCAGTACTTC
>TRBJ2-7|TRBV6-6|-|-|12
CASSYSRIEQYF
TGTGCCAGCAGTTACTCGAGAATTGAGCAGTACTTC
>TRBJ2-2|TRBV7-9|-|-|13
CASRPTSLGELFF
TGTGCCAGCAGACCCACTAGTCTCGGGGAGCTGTTTTTT
>TRBJ2-5|TRBV3-1|-|-|16
CASSQDLPSSGETQYF
TGTGCCAGCAGCCAAGATCTGCCATCCTCGGGAGAGACCCAGTACTTC
>TRBJ2-6|TRBV5-1|-|few|17
CASSFRRVASGANVLTF
TGCGCCAGCAGCTTTCGTAGGGTAGCCTCTGGGGCCAACGTCCTGACTTTC
>TRBJ2-7|TRBV20-1|-|-|13
CSARGGQSYEQYF
TGCAGTGCTAGAGGGGGTCAGTCCTACGAGCAGTACTTC
>TRBJ1-6|TRBV27|-|-|14
CASSYGGVNSPLHF
TGTGCCAGCAGTTACGGGGGGGTTAATTCACCCCTCCACTTT